The rows below give T cell receptor beta chains drawn from one sample of a study of blood T cells in healthy people across ages. TCRdb recomputed calls from the 5' RACE reads with MiXCR, one row per CDR3 protein. The table has 1 million or so distinct CDR3 sequences, less than 25% seen once. This same sample was also taken into another study, of T cells of mothers and their children.

Specimen: blood. The receptors originated from a girl aged 2 to 9 in good health. Both conserved end residues are part of each CDR3. Each record gives: clone size, D gene, V gene, J gene, CDR3 protein, CDR3 DNA. A D gene is named only where the DNA matches it firmly. Clone size is not always given. Where it is, it says once, few, many or a class for expanded clones.

size: many; D: NA; V: TRBV12-3/TRBV12-4; J: TRBJ1-1; CDR3: CASSSGTGTEAFF; DNA: TGTGCCAGCAGCTCCGGGACCGGAACTGAAGCTTTCTTT
size: NA; D: TRBD2; V: TRBV29-1; J: TRBJ2-1; CDR3: CSGRLADNEQFF; DNA: TGCAGCGGCCGACTAGCGGACAATGAGCAGTTCTTC
size: NA; D: TRBD2; V: TRBV20-1; J: TRBJ2-3; CDR3: CSATSLAESTDTQYF; DNA: TGCAGTGCGACCTCGCTAGCGGAGAGCACAGATACGCAGTATTTT
size: few; D: NA; V: TRBV20-1; J: TRBJ2-7; CDR3: CSAKTFSYEQYF; DNA: TGCAGTGCTAAGACATTCTCCTACGAGCAGTACTTC
size: few; D: NA; V: TRBV5-1; J: TRBJ1-2; CDR3: CASSHTQGLGANYGYTF; DNA: TGCGCCAGCAGCCACACGCAGGGACTCGGAGCTAACTATGGCTACACCTTC
size: NA; D: TRBD2; V: TRBV7-3; J: TRBJ2-5; CDR3: CASSRGTSGIDQETQYF; DNA: TGTGCCAGCAGCCGCGGGACTAGCGGGATAGACCAAGAGACCCAGTACTTC
size: NA; D: NA; V: TRBV27; J: TRBJ2-1; CDR3: CASSQPRDANNEQFF; DNA: TGTGCCAGCAGCCAACCCCGGGACGCAAACAATGAGCAGTTCTTC
size: NA; D: NA; V: TRBV4-2; J: TRBJ1-1; CDR3: CASSQVIGNEDTEAFF; DNA: TGTGCCAGCAGCCAAGTCATCGGGAATGAGGACACTGAAGCTTTCTTT
size: NA; D: NA; V: TRBV5-1; J: TRBJ1-4; CDR3: CASSFSYGNEKLFF; DNA: TGCGCCAGCAGCTTCTCATATGGGAATGAAAAACTGTTTTTT
size: NA; D: TRBD2; V: TRBV6-5; J: TRBJ2-1; CDR3: CASSYLLAGVGNEQFF; DNA: TGTGCCAGCAGTTACTTGCTAGCGGGTGTAGGTAATGAGCAGTTCTTC
size: NA; D: NA; V: TRBV6-1; J: TRBJ2-7; CDR3: CASGGQNSYEQYF; DNA: TGTGCCAGCGGCGGACAGAACTCCTACGAGCAGTACTTC
size: few; D: TRBD1; V: TRBV7-9; J: TRBJ2-1; CDR3: CASSPRYIDRGNEQFF; DNA: TGTGCCAGCAGCCCACGCTATATCGACAGGGGCAATGAGCAGTTCTTC
size: few; D: TRBD2; V: TRBV28; J: TRBJ2-1; CDR3: CASSPLAGSSLFGEQFF; DNA: TGTGCCAGCAGCCCACTAGCGGGAAGCTCTCTTTTTGGTGAGCAGTTCTTC
size: NA; D: NA; V: TRBV6-5; J: TRBJ1-2; CDR3: CASSYDWDTFHGYTF; DNA: TGTGCCAGCAGTTACGACTGGGACACCTTCCATGGCTACACCTTC
size: many; D: NA; V: TRBV4-1; J: TRBJ2-5; CDR3: CASSQVGGETQYF; DNA: TGCGCCAGCAGCCAAGTTGGTGGAGAGACCCAGTACTTC
size: NA; D: NA; V: TRBV29-1; J: TRBJ1-2; CDR3: CSVDIGQFYGYTF; DNA: TGCAGCGTTGACATAGGGCAGTTTTATGGCTACACCTTC
size: few; D: NA; V: TRBV7-8; J: TRBJ2-3; CDR3: CASSPGPTNTQYF; DNA: TGTGCCAGCAGTCCGGGACCGACAAATACGCAGTATTTT
size: NA; D: TRBD2; V: TRBV27; J: TRBJ2-1; CDR3: CASSFLGGYNEQFF; DNA: TGTGCCAGCAGTTTCTTGGGGGGGTACAATGAGCAGTTCTTC
size: few; D: NA; V: TRBV9; J: TRBJ2-7; CDR3: CASTRVEQYF; DNA: TGTGCCAGCACTCGGGTCGAGCAGTACTTC
size: NA; D: NA; V: TRBV29-1; J: TRBJ2-5; CDR3: CSVYGAGDLETQYF; DNA: TGCAGCGTTTATGGGGCAGGGGACTTAGAGACCCAGTACTTC
size: few; D: NA; V: TRBV6-5; J: TRBJ1-3; CDR3: CASSYAGARNTIYF; DNA: TGTGCCAGCAGTTACGCGGGGGCAAGAAACACCATATATTTT
size: NA; D: NA; V: TRBV29-1; J: TRBJ2-1; CDR3: CSVEEGAGNEQFF; DNA: TGCAGCGTTGAGGAGGGGGCGGGGAATGAGCAGTTCTTC
size: few; D: NA; V: TRBV3-1; J: TRBJ2-1; CDR3: CASSFDGNNEQFF; DNA: TGTGCCAGCAGTTTCGACGGAAACAATGAGCAGTTCTTC
size: many; D: NA; V: TRBV12-3/TRBV12-4; J: TRBJ2-7; CDR3: CASSSGAYEQYF; DNA: TGCGCCAGCAGCTCGGGGGCGTACGAGCAGTACTTC
size: few; D: NA; V: TRBV4-3; J: TRBJ2-5; CDR3: CASSQSPGEVETQYF; DNA: TGCGCCAGCAGCCAATCGCCGGGGGAGGTTGAGACCCAGTACTTC
size: NA; D: NA; V: TRBV21-1; J: TRBJ2-1; CDR3: CASSNPPGPPCLAGDPYNEQFF; DNA: TGTGCCAGCAGCAACCCCCCGGGGCCTCCCTGTCTAGCGGGAGACCCCTACAATGAGCAGTTCTTC
size: NA; D: TRBD2; V: TRBV11-1; J: TRBJ2-1; CDR3: CASTSGPLENEQFF; DNA: TGTGCCAGCACTAGCGGACCCCTGGAGAATGAGCAGTTCTTC
size: NA; D: NA; V: TRBV7-8; J: TRBJ2-1; CDR3: CASSFVSFTYNEQFF; DNA: TGTGCCAGCAGCTTCGTGTCTTTTACCTACAATGAGCAGTTCTTC
size: few; D: TRBD2; V: TRBV7-2; J: TRBJ2-5; CDR3: CASSLDPLRGQETQYF; DNA: TGTGCCAGCAGCCTTGACCCCTTGCGGGGGCAAGAGACCCAGTACTTC
size: NA; D: NA; V: TRBV5-5; J: TRBJ2-3; CDR3: CASSLPADGANTQYF; DNA: TGTGCCAGCAGCCTTCCGGCGGACGGCGCCAATACGCAGTATTTT
size: NA; D: NA; V: TRBV5-5; J: TRBJ2-4; CDR3: CASSLGVYEDIQYF; DNA: TGTGCCAGCAGCTTGGGTGTTTACGAAGACATTCAGTACTTC
size: NA; D: NA; V: TRBV4-3; J: TRBJ1-2; CDR3: CASRPSFAGTYGYTF; DNA: TGCGCCAGCAGACCTTCGTTTGCCGGGACCTATGGCTACACCTTC
size: few; D: NA; V: TRBV7-8; J: TRBJ2-5; CDR3: CVTHRDAGVETQYF; DNA: TGTGTCACGCACCGGGATGCGGGCGTAGAGACCCAGTACTTC
size: NA; D: NA; V: TRBV28; J: TRBJ2-6; CDR3: CASGPRGSGANVLTF; DNA: TGTGCCAGCGGTCCGAGGGGCTCTGGGGCCAACGTCCTGACTTTC
size: few; D: TRBD1; V: TRBV20-1; J: TRBJ1-2; CDR3: CSASLHPGGGYGYTF; DNA: TGCAGTGCCAGTCTTCACCCAGGGGGGGGCTATGGCTACACCTTC
size: once; D: NA; V: TRBV4-3; J: TRBJ2-7; CDR3: CASSQDRWAGRYEQYF; DNA: TGCGCCAGCAGCCAAGATCGGTGGGCAGGGAGGTACGAGCAGTACTTC
size: NA; D: NA; V: TRBV2; J: TRBJ2-7; CDR3: CASRGRDHTTYEQYF; DNA: TGTGCCAGCAGGGGCAGGGACCACACCACCTACGAGCAGTACTTC
size: NA; D: NA; V: TRBV28; J: TRBJ2-4; CDR3: CASRMASAKNIQYF; DNA: TGTGCCAGCAGGATGGCTTCAGCCAAAAACATTCAGTACTTC
size: NA; D: TRBD1; V: TRBV20-1; J: TRBJ2-5; CDR3: CSAWDRRHQETQYF; DNA: TGCAGTGCGTGGGACAGGAGACACCAAGAGACCCAGTACTTC
size: NA; D: TRBD2; V: TRBV7-2; J: TRBJ2-1; CDR3: CASRGGREGNNEQFF; DNA: TGTGCCAGCAGAGGGGGGCGGGAGGGCAACAATGAGCAGTTCTTC
size: NA; D: NA; V: TRBV7-3; J: TRBJ2-1; CDR3: CASSLSVGYEQFF; DNA: TGTGCCAGCAGCTTAAGTGTAGGTTATGAGCAGTTCTTC
size: once; D: NA; V: TRBV7-2; J: TRBJ1-2; CDR3: CASSSDGGYTF; DNA: TGTGCCAGCAGCTCAGACGGGGGCTACACCTTC
size: NA; D: NA; V: TRBV29-1; J: TRBJ1-2; CDR3: CSVEGLHGYTF; DNA: TGCAGCGTTGAAGGTCTGCATGGCTACACCTTC
size: many; D: NA; V: TRBV29-1; J: TRBJ1-2; CDR3: CSAPGQRGYTF; DNA: TGCAGCGCTCCGGGCCAGCGAGGCTACACCTTC
size: NA; D: NA; V: TRBV20-1; J: TRBJ1-4; CDR3: CSAREGTNEKLFF; DNA: TGCAGTGCTCGGGAGGGTACTAATGAAAAACTGTTTTTT
size: few; D: NA; V: TRBV20-1; J: TRBJ2-7; CDR3: CSARDDRRNYEQYF; DNA: TGCAGTGCCCGAGACGATAGGAGGAATTACGAGCAGTACTTC
size: many; D: NA; V: TRBV6-5; J: TRBJ1-4; CDR3: CASSYLGGEFNEKLFF; DNA: TGTGCCAGCAGTTACCTCGGGGGCGAGTTTAATGAAAAACTGTTTTTT
size: NA; D: NA; V: TRBV27; J: TRBJ2-7; CDR3: CASSPINRDAGSEQYF; DNA: TGTGCCAGCAGTCCTATAAACAGGGATGCGGGGAGCGAGCAGTACTTC
size: few; D: TRBD1; V: TRBV7-8; J: TRBJ2-4; CDR3: CASSLRRIGTGGLNLKNIQYF; DNA: TGTGCCAGCAGCTTAAGACGGATTGGGACAGGGGGCCTGAACCTCAAAAACATTCAGTACTTC
size: few; D: NA; V: TRBV29-1; J: TRBJ2-7; CDR3: CSVESIYEQYF; DNA: TGCAGCGTTGAGAGTATCTACGAGCAGTACTTC
size: many; D: NA; V: TRBV5-1; J: TRBJ2-1; CDR3: CASSLASGGGYEQFF; DNA: TGCGCCAGCAGCTTGGCTAGCGGAGGGGGGTATGAGCAGTTCTTC
size: NA; D: TRBD2; V: TRBV27; J: TRBJ2-7; CDR3: CASSQTSGRSSEQYF; DNA: TGTGCCAGCAGTCAGACTAGCGGGAGATCCTCCGAGCAGTACTTC
size: NA; D: NA; V: TRBV4-1; J: TRBJ1-4; CDR3: CASRSDMSVEKLFF; DNA: TGCGCCAGCAGATCGGACATGTCGGTAGAAAAACTGTTTTTT
size: NA; D: NA; V: TRBV9; J: TRBJ1-2; CDR3: CASSVLGDVNYGYTF; DNA: TGTGCCAGCAGCGTTTTGGGGGATGTTAACTATGGCTACACCTTC
size: NA; D: NA; V: TRBV6-1; J: TRBJ1-1; CDR3: CASSEFSVSLQKAFF; DNA: TGTGCCAGCAGTGAATTTTCGGTCAGCCTACAAAAAGCTTTCTTT
size: few; D: NA; V: TRBV19; J: TRBJ2-7; CDR3: CASSIGAGPYEQYF; DNA: TGTGCCAGTAGTATTGGTGCAGGACCCTACGAGCAGTACTTC
size: NA; D: TRBD1; V: TRBV12-3/TRBV12-4; J: TRBJ2-7; CDR3: CASSPRQGALGPYEQYF; DNA: TGTGCCAGCAGTCCCCGACAGGGGGCTTTAGGACCCTACGAGCAGTACTTC
size: NA; D: NA; V: TRBV20-1; J: TRBJ1-4; CDR3: CSARDIRELFF; DNA: TGCAGTGCTAGAGATATTAGAGAACTGTTTTTT
size: NA; D: TRBD2; V: TRBV20-1; J: TRBJ2-7; CDR3: CSASYRTSGERREQYF; DNA: TGCAGTGCTAGCTACAGGACTAGCGGGGAAAGGAGGGAGCAGTACTTC
size: NA; D: NA; V: TRBV27; J: TRBJ2-1; CDR3: CASSFEGRNNEQFF; DNA: TGTGCCAGCAGTTTCGAGGGGAGGAACAATGAGCAGTTCTTC